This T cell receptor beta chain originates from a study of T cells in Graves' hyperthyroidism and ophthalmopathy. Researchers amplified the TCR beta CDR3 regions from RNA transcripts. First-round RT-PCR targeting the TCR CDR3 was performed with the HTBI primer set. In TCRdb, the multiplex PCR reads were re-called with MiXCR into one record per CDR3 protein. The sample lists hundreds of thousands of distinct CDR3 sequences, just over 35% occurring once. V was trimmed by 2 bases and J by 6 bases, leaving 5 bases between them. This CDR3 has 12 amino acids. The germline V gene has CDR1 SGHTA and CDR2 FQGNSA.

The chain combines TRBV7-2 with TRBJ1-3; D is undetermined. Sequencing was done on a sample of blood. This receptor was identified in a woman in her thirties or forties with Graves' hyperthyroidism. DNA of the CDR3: TGTGCCAGCAGCTTATCGGCAAACACCATATATTTT. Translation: CASSLSANTIYF.